Presented here are 20 T cell receptor beta chains from one specimen sequenced in a study of T cells after yellow fever vaccination. One entry per CDR3 protein, called by TCRdb with MiXCR from the 5' RACE reads. The sample includes some 130,000 distinct CDR3 sequences, 5% to 8% of them seen just once. Here the sequenced sample was CD4+ T cells sorted from PBMCs, taken 10 days after the yellow fever booster vaccination. These receptors all come from a man aged 25-40 years who received the YFV17D yellow fever vaccine.

The sample holds many counts of this clonotype. The chain uses TRBV7-2 and TRBJ1-1, with D possibly TRBD1 on 6 matching bases. V was cut by 1 base and J by 4 bases, with 10 bases left in between. This CDR3 has 14 residues. The germline gives CDR1 SGHTA, CDR2 FQGNSA. Written as DNA, the CDR3 is TGTGCCAGCAGCTTAGTAGGGGGAGGCACTGAAGCTTTCTTT. This gives the protein CASSLVGGGTEAFF. Full variable domain (rest looked up from reference TRBV7-2 and TRBJ1-1): GAGVSQSPSNKVTEKGKDVELRCDPISGHTALYWYRQSLGQGLEFLIYFQGNSAPDKSGLPSDRFSAERTGGSVSTLTIQRTQQEDSAVYLCASSLVGGGTEAFFGQGTRLTVV.

In its sample, this clonotype was seen many times. This sequence joins TRBV11-2 and TRBJ2-5; D not certain. V was trimmed by 1 base and J by 7 bases, leaving 10 bases between them. Germline V lookup: CDR1 SGHAT, CDR2 FQNNGV. The CDR3 has 13 amino acids. The DNA for the CDR3 is TGTGCCAGCAGCTTAGTCCGTGTTGGGACCCAGTACTTC. Amino acids: CASSLVRVGTQYF.

There are many counts of this clonotype. The chain couples TRBV18 to TRBJ2-7; D is perhaps TRBD1 (5 bases). Germline V gene data show CDR1 as KGHSH and CDR2 as LQKENI. V was pared by 4 bases and J by 2 bases, with 12 bases between. The CDR3 sequence is 14 residues long. The CDR3 DNA reads TGTGCCAGCTCACTAATAGACAGAACCTACGAGCAGTACTTC. It codes for CASSLIDRTYEQYF.

At least ten counts were recorded for this clonotype. The genes are TRBV18 and TRBJ2-2; a possible D gene is TRBD1 (5 bases). There are 14 residues in the CDR3. Trimming cost V 1 base and J 6 bases, with 9 bases left between them. Germline V gene data show CDR1 as KGHSH and CDR2 as LQKENI. CDR3 nucleotides: TGTGCCAGCTCACCACTGCAGGGTTCCGGGGAGCTGTTTTTT. Residues: CASSPLQGSGELFF.

This clonotype was seen ten or more times. This sequence joins TRBV6-1 and TRBJ2-5, with D uncertain. The CDR3 is 15 amino acids. V lost 0 bases and J 2 bases, leaving 10 bases between the germline ends. Germline assignment: CDR1 MNHNS and CDR2 SASEGT. The CDR3 coding sequence is TGTGCCAGCAGTGAAGCGGTCAGGTTACAAGAGACCCAGTACTTC. This sequence encodes CASSEAVRLQETQYF.

This clonotype has a count of ten or more. The V gene is TRBV5-5, the J gene TRBJ2-1; TRBD2 aligns across 14 bases. CDR3 length: 16 residues. V gave up 3 bases and J gave up 6 bases; unmatched junction bases: 5. Germline V gene data show CDR1 as SGHKS and CDR2 as YYEKEE (reference sequence). CDR3 residues: CASSSGTSGRINEQFF. The CDR3 nucleotides read TGTGCCAGCAGCTCCGGGACTAGCGGGAGAATCAATGAGCAGTTCTTC.

This clonotype occurred many times. The gene calls are TRBV23-1 and TRBJ2-1, with 7 bases matching TRBD2. TRBV23-1 is an ORF, and what it does is uncertain. The V segment lost 0 bases and the J segment 2 bases; nucleotides outside the gene matches: 4. CDR3 size: 16 residues. This CDR3 is CASSQSPGGPYNEQFF. The CDR3, as DNA: TGCGCCAGCAGTCAATCCCCGGGAGGACCCTACAATGAGCAGTTCTTC.

In its sample, this clonotype was seen many times. This rearrangement joins TRBV12-5 to TRBJ2-2; maybe TRBD2 (6 bases). The V gene's germline CDR1 is LGHNT and CDR2 FRNRAP. V dropped 5 bases and J dropped 5 bases, with 12 bases sitting between them. CDR3 length: 14 amino acids. CDR3 DNA sequence: TGTGCTAGTGGTCCGAGAGCGGGTACCGGGGAGCTGTTTTTT. It is translated as CASGPRAGTGELFF.

This clonotype was counted at least ten times. The chain joins TRBV27 to TRBJ2-7; 9 positions agree with TRBD2. The junction had 4 bases not matched to a gene; V was cut back by 2 bases and J by 2 bases. CDR3 length: 15 amino acids. Germline values: CDR1 MNHEY, CDR2 SMNVEV (reference sequence). CDR3 sequence reads: CASSLPSGDTYEQYF. Here the CDR3 DNA reads TGTGCCAGCAGTTTACCTAGCGGGGATACCTACGAGCAGTACTTC.

This clonotype has ten or more counts. The chain uses TRBV20-1 and TRBJ2-3, with 9 bases identical to TRBD1. There are 14 residues in the CDR3. V dropped 5 bases and J dropped 2; count of bases not matched to a gene: 5. Germline CDR1 and CDR2: DFQATT and SNEGSKA (reference sequence). CDR3 sequence: CSALRDRATDTQYF. The CDR3 DNA sequence: TGCAGTGCTCTCCGGGACAGGGCCACAGATACGCAGTATTTT.

This clonotype was counted many times. The genes are TRBV20-1 and TRBJ2-7; 9 bases are shared with TRBD2. The germline gives CDR1 DFQATT, CDR2 SNEGSKA (reference sequence). There are 13 residues in the CDR3. V lost 1 base and J lost 5; bases outside the gene matches: 3. CDR3 region: CSARGTSDDEQYF. For the CDR3, the DNA is TGCAGTGCTAGAGGGACTAGCGACGACGAGCAGTACTTC.

The chain links TRBV12-3 or TRBV12-4 to TRBJ1-2; 7 bases match TRBD1. There are 13 residues in the CDR3. V lost 1 base, J lost 8 bases, and 4 bases stayed unmatched. As DNA, the CDR3 is TGTGCCAGCAGTTTAGGGACAGGTCGCGGCTACACCTTC. Its translation is CASSLGTGRGYTF.

This clonotype was seen at least ten times. This sequence joins TRBV7-2 and TRBJ2-3; unclear D gene. Germline-derived CDR1 and CDR2 are SGHTA and FQGNSA. There are 16 residues in the CDR3. V lost 2 bases, J lost 3 bases, and 15 bases lay in between. For the CDR3, the DNA is TGTGCCAGCAGCTTACGGTCGGTGGTAGAGACAGATACGCAGTATTTT. Protein sequence: CASSLRSVVETDTQYF.

Many counts were recorded for this clonotype. V gene TRBV5-1 combines with J gene TRBJ2-7; 11 positions match TRBD2. CDR3 length equals 16 residues. Trimming cost V 4 bases and J 7 bases; bases outside gene matches: 13. The germline CDR1 and CDR2 sequences are SGHRS and YFSETQ. The DNA of the CDR3 is TGCGCCAGCAGCCTGGAACTAGCGGGAGTACAAGGGGAGCAGTACTTC. Encoded protein: CASSLELAGVQGEQYF.

Only a few counts were recorded for this clonotype. The chain joins TRBV5-8 to TRBJ1-5; D is perhaps TRBD1 (5 bases). The germline gives CDR1 SGHTS, CDR2 YDEGEE. With 1 base removed from V and 6 bases from J, the gap between germline ends came to 8 bases. The CDR3 sequence is 13 residues long. CDR3: CASSLPGPQPQHF. CDR3 DNA: TGTGCCAGCAGCTTGCCGGGGCCTCAGCCCCAGCATTTT.

This clonotype showed up many times. The CDR3 DNA reads TGTGCCAGCAGCGCCGGGACAGGGATCGCCCAGTACTTC. Translation gives CASSAGTGIAQYF. The chain couples TRBV27 to TRBJ2-5, with 9 bases lining up with TRBD1. V lost 6 bases to trimming and J lost 9 bases; unmatched junction nucleotides: 8. The CDR3 covers 13 residues. Germline-derived CDR1 and CDR2 are MNHEY and SMNVEV (reference sequence).

This clonotype has a count of ten or more. This chain uses TRBV7-2 with TRBJ2-3, with TRBD2 matching over 7 bases. Germline V lookup: CDR1 SGHTA, CDR2 FQGNSA. The CDR3 totals 14 residues. Trimming cost V 5 bases and J 4 bases; bases outside gene matches: 6. The CDR3 sequence is CASSPSGNSDTQYF. CDR3 DNA sequence: TGTGCCAGCAGCCCGAGCGGGAACTCAGATACGCAGTATTTT.

This clonotype was observed a few times. The rearrangement uses TRBV5-1 and TRBJ2-7; a possible D gene is TRBD2 (6 bases). The germline V gene encodes CDR1 SGHRS and CDR2 YFSETQ. This CDR3 region has 14 residues. V lost 4 bases, J lost 5 bases, and 16 bases lay in between. CDR3 protein: CASSLRDGGDEQYF. DNA for the CDR3: TGCGCCAGCAGCCTCCGGGACGGGGGAGACGAGCAGTACTTC.

This clonotype was counted ten times or more. The V call is TRBV7-8, the J call TRBJ2-3; 15 bases map to TRBD2. V was clipped by 5 bases and J by 4 bases; unmatched bases: 10. CDR1 and CDR2 from the germline V gene are SGHVS and FQNEAQ. The CDR3 is 18 amino acids. CDR3 residues: CASSPGGGLAGGPDTQYF. The CDR3 bases are TGTGCCAGCAGCCCAGGCGGAGGACTAGCGGGAGGGCCAGATACGCAGTATTTT.

This chain links TRBV12-3 or TRBV12-4 with TRBJ1-2; 9 bases are shared with TRBD1. CDR3 size: 13 residues. V lost 5 bases to trimming and J lost 6 bases; unmatched junction nucleotides: 4. CDR3 region: CASSRDRGDGYTF. The CDR3 DNA reads as TGTGCCAGCAGTCGCGACAGGGGGGATGGCTACACCTTC.